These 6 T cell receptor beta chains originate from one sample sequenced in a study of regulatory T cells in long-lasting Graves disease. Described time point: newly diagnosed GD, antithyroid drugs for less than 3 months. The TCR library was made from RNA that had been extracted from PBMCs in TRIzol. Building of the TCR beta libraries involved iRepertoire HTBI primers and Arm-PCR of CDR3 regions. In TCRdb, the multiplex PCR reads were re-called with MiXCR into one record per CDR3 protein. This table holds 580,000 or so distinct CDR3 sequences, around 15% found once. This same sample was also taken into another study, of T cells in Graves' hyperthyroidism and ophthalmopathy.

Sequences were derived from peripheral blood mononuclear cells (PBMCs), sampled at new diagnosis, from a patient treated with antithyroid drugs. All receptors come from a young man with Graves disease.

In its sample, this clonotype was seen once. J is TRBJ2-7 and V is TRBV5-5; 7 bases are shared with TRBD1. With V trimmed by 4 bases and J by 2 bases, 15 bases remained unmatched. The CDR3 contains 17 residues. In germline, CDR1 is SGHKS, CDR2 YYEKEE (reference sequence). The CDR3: CASSTVAGTEKTYEQYF. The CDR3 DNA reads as TGTGCCAGCAGCACTGTGGCCGGGACAGAGAAAACCTACGAGCAGTACTTC. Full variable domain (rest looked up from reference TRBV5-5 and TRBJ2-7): DAGVTQSPTHLIKTRGQQVTLRCSPISGHKSVSWYQQVLGQGPQFIFQYYEKEERGRGNFPDRFSARQFPNYSSELNVNALLLGDSALYLCASSTVAGTEKTYEQYFGPGTRLTVT.

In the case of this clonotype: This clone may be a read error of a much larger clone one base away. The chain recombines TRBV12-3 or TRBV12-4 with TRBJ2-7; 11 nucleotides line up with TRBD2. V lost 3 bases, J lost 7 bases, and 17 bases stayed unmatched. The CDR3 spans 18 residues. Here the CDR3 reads CASSFPNSGLADYNEQYF. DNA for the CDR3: TGTGCCAGCAGTTTCCCCAACTCGGGACTAGCGGACTACAATGAGCAGTACTTC.

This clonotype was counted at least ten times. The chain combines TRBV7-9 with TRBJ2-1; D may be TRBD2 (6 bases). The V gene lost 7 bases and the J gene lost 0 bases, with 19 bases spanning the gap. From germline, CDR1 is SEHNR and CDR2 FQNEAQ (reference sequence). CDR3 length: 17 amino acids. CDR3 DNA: TGTGCCAGCACCCTAGGGACTGTCGGTAGCTCCTACAATGAGCAGTTCTTC. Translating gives CASTLGTVGSSYNEQFF. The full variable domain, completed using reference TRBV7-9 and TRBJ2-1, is DTGVSQNPRHKITKRGQNVTFRCDPISEHNRLYWYRQTLGQGPEFLTYFQNEAQLEKSRLLSDRFSAERPKGSFSTLEIQRTEQGDSAMYLCASTLGTVGSSYNEQFFGPGTRLTVL.

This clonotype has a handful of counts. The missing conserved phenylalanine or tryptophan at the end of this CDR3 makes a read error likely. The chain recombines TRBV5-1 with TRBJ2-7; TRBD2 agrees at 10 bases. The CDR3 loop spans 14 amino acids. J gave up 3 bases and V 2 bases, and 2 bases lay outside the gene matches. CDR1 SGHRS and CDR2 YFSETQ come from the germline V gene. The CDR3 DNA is TGCGCCAGCAGCTTTCTAGCGGGGGACTACGAGCAGTACTCC. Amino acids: CASSFLAGDYEQYS.

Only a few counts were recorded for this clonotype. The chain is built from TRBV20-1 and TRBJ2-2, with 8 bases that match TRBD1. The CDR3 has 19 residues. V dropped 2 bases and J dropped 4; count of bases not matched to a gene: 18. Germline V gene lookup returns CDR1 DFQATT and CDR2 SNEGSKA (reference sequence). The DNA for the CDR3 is TGCAGTGCTAGACCGCCACCCGGGACAGGAGCCAAAGCCACCGGGGAGCTGTTTTTT. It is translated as CSARPPPGTGAKATGELFF.

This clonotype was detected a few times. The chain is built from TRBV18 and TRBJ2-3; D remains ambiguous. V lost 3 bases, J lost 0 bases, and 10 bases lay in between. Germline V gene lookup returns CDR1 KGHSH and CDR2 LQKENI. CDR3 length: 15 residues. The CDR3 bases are TGTGCCAGCTCACCGAGACCGAGAAGCACAGATACGCAGTATTTT. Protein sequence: CASSPRPRSTDTQYF.